This T cell receptor beta chain was sequenced in a study of blood T cell repertoires in COVID-19. Study at large: COVID-19 samples from acute and convalescent phases originated in the United States, Italy and Spain. The analysed material was cDNA or gDNA that came from T cells, B-cell-depleted T cells, or PBMCs.

The CDR3 has 16 amino acids. Trimming removed 3 bases from V and 5 bases from J, with 17 bases in between. From germline, CDR1 is KGHSH and CDR2 LQKENI. In the authors' methods: The authors estimated nucleated cell counts from reference gene primer amplification. Some clones are missing from TCRdb's copy, which holds only in-frame ones; the method was immunoSEQ multiplex PCR. V and J calls and clone size come straight from that table; D and trimming were deduced from the DNA. The repertoire holds 130,000 or so clones, around 86% seen once, with around 20% in the top ten. The source is a woman aged 45-59 years who had recovered from COVID-19. The material sequenced was peripheral blood. The chain combines TRBV18 with TRBJ2-1, with D possibly TRBD2 on 6 matching bases. CDR3 region: CASSPMGLLPNNEQFF. CDR3 nucleotide sequence: TGTGCCAGCTCACCGATGGGACTCCTACCCAACAATGAGCAGTTCTTC.